These 14 T cell receptor beta chains were all obtained from the same sample, sequenced in a study of blood T cells in healthy people across ages. Primers used in a second PCR of roughly 7 to 12 cycles were a sample-barcoded 5' primer and a J-beta primer mix. TCRdb re-derived calls from the 5' RACE reads in MiXCR, one entry per CDR3 protein. The sample shows nearly 800,000 distinct CDR3 sequences, 45% to 70% of them seen only once. What was sequenced was blood. These receptors were obtained from a man aged 40-55 years in good health.

The J gene is TRBJ2-1, the V gene TRBV7-3, with 8 nucleotides matching TRBD2. This CDR3 is 18 amino acids long. Germline V gene data show CDR1 as SGHTA and CDR2 as FQGTGA. V shed 2 bases and J 7 bases; nucleotides not matched to a gene: 16. The CDR3 nucleotides are TGTGCCAGCAGCTTAGGTCTAGCGGGTCTCAAAGTAGGGAATGAGCAGTTCTTC. Amino acid sequence: CASSLGLAGLKVGNEQFF.

The chain has TRBV6-2 or TRBV6-3 and TRBJ1-5; 8 bases map to TRBD1. This CDR3 is built from 17 residues. Germline-derived CDR1 and CDR2 are MNHEY and SVGEGT. J gave up 7 bases and V 6 bases, and 17 bases lay outside the gene matches. For the CDR3, the DNA is TGTGCCAGCAGCCATCACAACTTACGACAGGGGCGACAGCCCCAGCATTTT. Amino acids: CASSHHNLRQGRQPQHF.

The chain has TRBV29-1 and TRBJ2-7; D uncertain. Per the germline V gene, CDR1 is SQVTM and CDR2 is ANQGSEA. The CDR3 length is 13 residues. V was trimmed by 4 bases and J by 5 bases, leaving 15 bases between them. The CDR3 DNA reads TGCAGCGTTGGAGATGGTTGGGAAGACGAGCAGTACTTC. Translated: CSVGDGWEDEQYF.

The chain uses TRBV6-5 and TRBJ1-1; no definite D call. Germline V gives CDR1 MNHEY, CDR2 SVGAGI. This CDR3 region has 16 residues. V dropped 7 bases and J dropped 0 bases, with 18 bases sitting between them. CDR3 bases: TGTGCCAGCACCCTCTTTAGAACAGATCTGAACACTGAAGCTTTCTTT. Amino acid sequence: CASTLFRTDLNTEAFF.

J is TRBJ2-2 and V is TRBV12-5; 8 bases map to TRBD2. J was trimmed by 3 bases and V by 6 bases; bases with no gene match: 15. Germline V CDR1 and CDR2: LGHNT, FRNRAP. This CDR3 comprises 18 residues. The CDR3 spells CASGTIRASGGDTGELFF. DNA of the CDR3: TGTGCTAGTGGAACCATCAGGGCCAGCGGGGGAGACACCGGGGAGCTGTTTTTT. Complete variable domain (other parts from reference TRBV12-5 and TRBJ2-2): DARVTQTPRHKVTEMGQEVTMRCQPILGHNTVFWYRQTMMQGLELLAYFRNRAPLDDSGMPKDRFSAEMPDATLATLKIQPSEPRDSAVYFCASGTIRASGGDTGELFFGEGSRLTVL.

The chain recombines TRBV20-1 with TRBJ2-3; D gene uncertain. CDR3 length: 14 amino acids. Germline CDR1 DFQATT, CDR2 SNEGSKA (reference sequence). V was cut by 5 bases and J by 2 bases, with 14 bases left in between. CDR3 loop: CSAGPLGNTDTQYF. CDR3 coding DNA: TGCAGTGCTGGCCCGTTGGGTAACACAGATACGCAGTATTTT.

The rearrangement uses TRBV29-1 and TRBJ2-7; 9 bases map to TRBD1. The J call is doubtful: the DNA matches TRBJ2-5 better. This CDR3 is built from 15 residues. Germline CDR1 SQVTM, CDR2 ANQGSEA. CDR3 region: CSVEEYRGQGETQYF. The CDR3, as DNA: TGCAGCGTTGAGGAGTACAGGGGGCAGGGAGAGACCCAGTACTTC.

The chain is built from TRBV20-1 and TRBJ2-1; no firm D call. Germline lookup yields CDR1 DFQATT and CDR2 SNEGSKA (reference sequence). The CDR3 totals 14 residues. Trimming removed 2 bases at V and 7 bases at J, with 15 bases between. CDR3 in DNA: TGCAGTGCTAGAAATAGCCGTGTGCTAAATGAGCAGTTCTTC. Amino acids: CSARNSRVLNEQFF.

This clonotype was detected only a few times. V usage is TRBV6-1 and J usage is TRBJ2-1; 12 positions match TRBD2. J lost 0 bases, V lost 7 bases, and 4 bases had no gene match. From germline, CDR1 is MNHNS and CDR2 SASEGT. This CDR3 is 16 amino acids long. CDR3 residues: CASIGLAGNSYNEQFF. Written as DNA, the CDR3 is TGTGCCAGCATAGGACTAGCGGGGAACTCCTACAATGAGCAGTTCTTC.

The chain links TRBV9 to TRBJ1-6; tentative D call: TRBD1 (6 bases). Germline V gene data show CDR1 as SGDLS and CDR2 as YYNGEE. This CDR3 is built from 17 residues. The V end was cut by 0 bases, the J end by 6 bases, with 16 bases between. Here the CDR3 reads CASSVAPNQGTNSPLHF. In DNA, the CDR3 is TGTGCCAGCAGCGTAGCCCCTAACCAGGGGACTAATTCACCCCTCCACTTT.

The CDR3 is CASSLYLQETQYF. CDR3 coding DNA: TGTGCCAGCAGTCTCTACCTCCAAGAGACCCAGTACTTC. The rearrangement links TRBV6-5 to TRBJ2-4, with unresolved D. The J call may be in error: the DNA end matches TRBJ2-5 better. CDR3 size: 13 residues. Germline V gives CDR1 MNHEY, CDR2 SVGAGI.

This chain uses TRBV29-1 with TRBJ1-1; tentative D call: TRBD1 (6 bases). This CDR3 is built from 16 residues. Germline-derived CDR1 and CDR2 are SQVTM and ANQGSEA. V dropped 4 bases and J dropped 1 base, with 19 bases sitting between them. The CDR3 spells CSVVGGLSRQNTEAFF. Written as DNA, the CDR3 is TGCAGCGTTGTCGGGGGCCTGAGTCGCCAGAACACTGAAGCTTTCTTT.

This chain uses TRBV28 with TRBJ2-4, with no clear D. The CDR3 is 15 residues long. V lost 5 bases to trimming and J lost 0 bases, with 11 bases between them. CDR1 is MDHEN, CDR2 SYDVKM, per germline. As DNA, the CDR3 is TGTGCCAGCAGTCCCAGCGCCCTAGCCAAAAACATTCAGTACTTC. Its translation: CASSPSALAKNIQYF. The full variable domain, with the rest looked up from reference TRBV28 and TRBJ2-4, is DVKVTQSSRYLVKRTGEKVFLECVQDMDHENMFWYRQDPGLGLRLIYFSYDVKMKEKGDIPEGYSVSREKKERFSLILESASTNQTSMYLCASSPSALAKNIQYFGAGTRLSVL.

The V and J genes are TRBV3-1 and TRBJ1-5; no clear D. Germline-derived CDR1 and CDR2 are LGHDT and YNNKEL (reference sequence). CDR3 size: 15 residues. Deletions cut 1 base from V and 7 bases from J, with 14 bases between. In DNA, the CDR3 is TGTGCCAGCAGCCAAGGGAGGGAGCCAGGCCAGCCCCAGCATTTT. It translates to CASSQGREPGQPQHF.